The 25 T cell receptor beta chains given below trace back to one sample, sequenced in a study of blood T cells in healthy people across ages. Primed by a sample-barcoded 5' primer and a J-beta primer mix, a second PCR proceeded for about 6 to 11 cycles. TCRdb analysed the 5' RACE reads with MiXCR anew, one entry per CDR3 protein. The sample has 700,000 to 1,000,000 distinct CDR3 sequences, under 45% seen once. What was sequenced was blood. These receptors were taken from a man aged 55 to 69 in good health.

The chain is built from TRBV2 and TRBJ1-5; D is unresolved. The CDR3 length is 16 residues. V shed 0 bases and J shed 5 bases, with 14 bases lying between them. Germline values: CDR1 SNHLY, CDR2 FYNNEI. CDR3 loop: CASSEAWGRSDQPQHF. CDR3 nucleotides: TGTGCCAGCAGTGAAGCTTGGGGTAGAAGCGATCAGCCCCAGCATTTT.

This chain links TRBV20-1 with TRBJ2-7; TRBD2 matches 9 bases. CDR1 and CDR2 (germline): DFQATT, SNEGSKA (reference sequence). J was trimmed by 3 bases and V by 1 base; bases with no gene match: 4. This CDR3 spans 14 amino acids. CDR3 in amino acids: CSARVATSGYEQYF. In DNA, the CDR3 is TGCAGTGCTAGAGTCGCGACTAGCGGCTACGAGCAGTACTTC.

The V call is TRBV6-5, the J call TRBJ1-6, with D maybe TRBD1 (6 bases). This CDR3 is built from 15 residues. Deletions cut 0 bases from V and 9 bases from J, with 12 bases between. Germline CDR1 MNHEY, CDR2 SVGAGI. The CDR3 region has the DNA TGTGCCAGCAGTTACTCCCGGGACAAAGGTTCACCCCTCCACTTT. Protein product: CASSYSRDKGSPLHF.

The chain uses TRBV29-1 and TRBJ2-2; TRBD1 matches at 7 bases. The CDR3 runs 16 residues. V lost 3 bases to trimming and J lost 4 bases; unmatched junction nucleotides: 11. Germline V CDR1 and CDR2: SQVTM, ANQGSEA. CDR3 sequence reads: CSVEDTGVGATGELFF. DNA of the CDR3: TGCAGCGTTGAGGACACAGGGGTGGGTGCCACCGGGGAGCTGTTTTTT.

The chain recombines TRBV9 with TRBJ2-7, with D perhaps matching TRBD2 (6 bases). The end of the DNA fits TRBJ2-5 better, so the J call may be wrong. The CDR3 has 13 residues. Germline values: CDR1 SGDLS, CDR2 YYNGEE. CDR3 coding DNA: TGTGCCAGCAGCGAGGAGGGGTTTGGGACCCAGTACTTC. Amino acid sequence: CASSEEGFGTQYF.

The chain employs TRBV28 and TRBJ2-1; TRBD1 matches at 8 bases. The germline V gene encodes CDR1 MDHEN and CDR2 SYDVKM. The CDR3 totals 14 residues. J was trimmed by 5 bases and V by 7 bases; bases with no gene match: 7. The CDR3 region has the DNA TGTGCCAGCACCCGGACAGGGCCGAACAATGAGCAGTTCTTC. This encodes CASTRTGPNNEQFF.

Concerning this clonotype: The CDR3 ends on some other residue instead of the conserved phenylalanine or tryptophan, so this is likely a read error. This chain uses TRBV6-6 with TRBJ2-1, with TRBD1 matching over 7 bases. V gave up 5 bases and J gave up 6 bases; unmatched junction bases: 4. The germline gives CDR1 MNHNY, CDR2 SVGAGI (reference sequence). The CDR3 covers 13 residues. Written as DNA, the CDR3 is TGTGCCAGCAGTCCGACAGGGCCCAATGAGCAGTTCTTA. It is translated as CASSPTGPNEQFL.

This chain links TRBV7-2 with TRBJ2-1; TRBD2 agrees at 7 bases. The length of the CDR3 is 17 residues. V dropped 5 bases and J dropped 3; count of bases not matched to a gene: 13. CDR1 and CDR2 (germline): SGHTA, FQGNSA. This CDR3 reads CASSRDYTKSIYNEQFF. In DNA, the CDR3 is TGTGCCAGCAGCCGGGACTACACCAAATCTATCTACAATGAGCAGTTCTTC.

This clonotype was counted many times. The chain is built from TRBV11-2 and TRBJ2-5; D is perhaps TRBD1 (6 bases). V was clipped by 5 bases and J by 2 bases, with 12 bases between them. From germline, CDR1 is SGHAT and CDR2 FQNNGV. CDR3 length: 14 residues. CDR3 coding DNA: TGTGCCAGCAGCCTCCAGGGGCGGCAAGAGACCCAGTACTTC. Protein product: CASSLQGRQETQYF.

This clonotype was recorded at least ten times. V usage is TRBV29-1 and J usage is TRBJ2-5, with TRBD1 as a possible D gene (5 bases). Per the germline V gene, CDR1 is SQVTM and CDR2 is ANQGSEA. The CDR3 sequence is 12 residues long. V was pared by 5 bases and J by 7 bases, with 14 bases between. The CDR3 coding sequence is TGCAGCGTTACCGCAGGGTCCGGGACCCAGTACTTC. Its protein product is CSVTAGSGTQYF.

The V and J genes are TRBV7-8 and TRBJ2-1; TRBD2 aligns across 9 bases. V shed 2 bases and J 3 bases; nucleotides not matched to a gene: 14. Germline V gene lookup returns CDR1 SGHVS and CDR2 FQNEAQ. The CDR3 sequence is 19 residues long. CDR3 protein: CASSLPRGLRGGGYNEQFF. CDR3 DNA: TGTGCCAGCAGCTTACCCCGAGGATTGCGGGGGGGCGGCTACAATGAGCAGTTCTTC.

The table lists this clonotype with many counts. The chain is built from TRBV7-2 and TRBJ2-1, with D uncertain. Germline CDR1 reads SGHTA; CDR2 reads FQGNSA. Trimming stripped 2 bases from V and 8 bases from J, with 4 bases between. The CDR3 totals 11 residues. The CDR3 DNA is TGTGCCAGCAGCTTAATTGATGAGCAGTTCTTC. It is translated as CASSLIDEQFF.

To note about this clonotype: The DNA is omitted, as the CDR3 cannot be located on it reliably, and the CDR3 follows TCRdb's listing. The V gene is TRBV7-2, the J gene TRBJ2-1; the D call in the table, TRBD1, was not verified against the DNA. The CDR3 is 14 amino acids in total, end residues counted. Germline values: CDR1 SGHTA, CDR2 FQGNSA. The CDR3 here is CASSFGPGSNEQFF.

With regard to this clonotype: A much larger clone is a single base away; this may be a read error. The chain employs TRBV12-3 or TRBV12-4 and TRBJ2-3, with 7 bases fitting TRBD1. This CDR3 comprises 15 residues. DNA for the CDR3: TGTGCCAGCAGTTTAGGAGGGGGCTTCACAGATACGCGGTATTTT. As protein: CASSLGGGFTDTRYF.

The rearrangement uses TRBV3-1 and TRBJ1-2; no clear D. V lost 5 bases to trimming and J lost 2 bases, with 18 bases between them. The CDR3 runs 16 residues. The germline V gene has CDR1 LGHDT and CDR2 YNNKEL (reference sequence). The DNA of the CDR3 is TGTGCCAGCAGCAGGACCGGGCCCTATTCCAACTATGGCTACACCTTC. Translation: CASSRTGPYSNYGYTF.

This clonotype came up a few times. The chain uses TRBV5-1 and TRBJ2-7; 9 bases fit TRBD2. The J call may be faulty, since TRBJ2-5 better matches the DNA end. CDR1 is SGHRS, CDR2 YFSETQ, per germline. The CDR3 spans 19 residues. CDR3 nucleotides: TGCGCCAGCAGCCCCAAGAGGTCTAGCGGGGCCCTCTTGGGGGAGACCCAGTACTTC. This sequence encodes CASSPKRSSGALLGETQYF.

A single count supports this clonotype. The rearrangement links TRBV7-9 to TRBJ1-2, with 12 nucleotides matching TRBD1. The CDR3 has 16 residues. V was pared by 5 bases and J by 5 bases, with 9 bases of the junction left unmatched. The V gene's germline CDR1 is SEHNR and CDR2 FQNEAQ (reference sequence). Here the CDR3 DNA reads TGTGCCAGCAGCAACGGGGGACAGGGGGCCTGGTATGGCTACACCTTC. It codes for CASSNGGQGAWYGYTF.

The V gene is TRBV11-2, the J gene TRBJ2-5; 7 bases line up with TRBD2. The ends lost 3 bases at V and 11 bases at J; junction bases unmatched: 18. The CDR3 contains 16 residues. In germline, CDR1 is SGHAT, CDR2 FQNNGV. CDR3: CASSLLSSSGNYEQYF. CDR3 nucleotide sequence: TGTGCCAGCAGCTTGTTATCGTCTAGCGGTAACTATGAGCAGTACTTC.

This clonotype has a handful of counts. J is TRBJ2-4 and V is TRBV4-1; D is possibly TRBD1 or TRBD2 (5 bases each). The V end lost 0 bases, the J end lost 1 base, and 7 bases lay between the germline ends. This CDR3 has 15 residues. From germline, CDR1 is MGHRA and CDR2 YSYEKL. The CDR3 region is CASSQDWGAKNIQYF. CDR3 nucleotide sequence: TGCGCCAGCAGCCAAGATTGGGGGGCCAAAAACATTCAGTACTTC.

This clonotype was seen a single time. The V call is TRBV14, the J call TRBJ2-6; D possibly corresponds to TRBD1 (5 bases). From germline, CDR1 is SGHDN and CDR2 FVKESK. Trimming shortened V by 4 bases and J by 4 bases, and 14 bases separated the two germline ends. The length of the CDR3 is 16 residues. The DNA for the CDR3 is TGTGCCAGCAGCCTGAAGGGGCTAACGGGGGCCAACGTCCTGACTTTC. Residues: CASSLKGLTGANVLTF.

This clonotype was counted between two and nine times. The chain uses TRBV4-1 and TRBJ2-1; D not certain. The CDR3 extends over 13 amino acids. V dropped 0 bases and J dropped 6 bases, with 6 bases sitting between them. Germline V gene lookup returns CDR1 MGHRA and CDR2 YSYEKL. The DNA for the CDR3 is TGCGCCAGCAGCCAAGATGGAGTCAATGAGCAGTTCTTC. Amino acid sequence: CASSQDGVNEQFF.

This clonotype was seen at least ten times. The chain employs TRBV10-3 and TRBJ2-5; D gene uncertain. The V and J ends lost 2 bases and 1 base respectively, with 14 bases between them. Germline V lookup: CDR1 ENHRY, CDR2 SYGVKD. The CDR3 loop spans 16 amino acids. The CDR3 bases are TGTGCCATCAGTGAGAAAAATTTGGGCAGCCAAGAGACCCAGTACTTC. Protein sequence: CAISEKNLGSQETQYF.

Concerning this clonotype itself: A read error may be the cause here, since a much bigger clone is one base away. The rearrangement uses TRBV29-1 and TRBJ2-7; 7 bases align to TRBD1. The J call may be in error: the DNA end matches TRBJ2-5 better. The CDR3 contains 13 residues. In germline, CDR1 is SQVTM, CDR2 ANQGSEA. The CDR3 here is CSAQGTVRETQYF. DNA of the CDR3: TGCAGCGCCCAAGGGACAGTCCGTGAGACCCAGTACTTC.

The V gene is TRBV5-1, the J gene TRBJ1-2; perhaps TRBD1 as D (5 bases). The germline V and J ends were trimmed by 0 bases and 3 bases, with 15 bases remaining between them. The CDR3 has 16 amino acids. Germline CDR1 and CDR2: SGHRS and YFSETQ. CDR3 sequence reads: CASSLAPAQGDYGYTF. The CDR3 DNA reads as TGCGCCAGCAGCTTGGCCCCGGCCCAAGGGGACTATGGCTACACCTTC.

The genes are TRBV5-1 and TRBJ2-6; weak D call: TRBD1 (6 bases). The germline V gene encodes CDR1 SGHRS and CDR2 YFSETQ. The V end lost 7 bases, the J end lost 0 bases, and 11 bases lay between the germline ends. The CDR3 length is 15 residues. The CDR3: CASCDRSSGANVLTF. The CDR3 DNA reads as TGCGCCAGCTGCGACAGGAGCTCTGGGGCCAACGTCCTGACTTTC. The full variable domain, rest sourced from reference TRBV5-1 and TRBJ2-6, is KAGVTQTPRYLIKTRGQQVTLSCSPISGHRSVSWYQQTPGQGLQFLFEYFSETQRNKGNFPGRFSGRQFSNSRSEMNVSTLELGDSALYLCASCDRSSGANVLTFGAGSRLTVL.